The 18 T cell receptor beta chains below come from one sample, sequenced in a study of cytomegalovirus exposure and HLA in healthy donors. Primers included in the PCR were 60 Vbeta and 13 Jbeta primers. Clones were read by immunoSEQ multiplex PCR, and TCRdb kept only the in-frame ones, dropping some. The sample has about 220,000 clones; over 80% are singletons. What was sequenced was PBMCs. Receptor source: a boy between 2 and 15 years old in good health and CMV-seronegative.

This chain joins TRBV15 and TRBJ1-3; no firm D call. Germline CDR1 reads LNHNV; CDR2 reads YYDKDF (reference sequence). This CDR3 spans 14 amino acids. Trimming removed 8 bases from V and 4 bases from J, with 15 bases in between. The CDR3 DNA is TGTGCCACCGAACGGGATTTCTCCGGAAACACCATATATTTT. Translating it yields CATERDFSGNTIYF.

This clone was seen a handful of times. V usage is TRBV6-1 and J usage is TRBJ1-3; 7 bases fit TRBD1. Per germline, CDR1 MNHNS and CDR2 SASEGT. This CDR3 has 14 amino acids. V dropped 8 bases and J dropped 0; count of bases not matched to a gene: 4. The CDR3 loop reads CASSRQGSGNTIYF. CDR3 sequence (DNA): TGTGCCAGCTCCAGACAGGGCTCTGGAAACACCATATATTTT.

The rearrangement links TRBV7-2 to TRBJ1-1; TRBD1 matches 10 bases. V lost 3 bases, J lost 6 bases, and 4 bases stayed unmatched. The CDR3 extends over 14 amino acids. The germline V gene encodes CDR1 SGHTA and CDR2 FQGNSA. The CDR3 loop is CASSFRQGAPEAFF. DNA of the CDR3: TGTGCCAGCAGCTTCCGACAGGGGGCGCCTGAAGCTTTCTTT.

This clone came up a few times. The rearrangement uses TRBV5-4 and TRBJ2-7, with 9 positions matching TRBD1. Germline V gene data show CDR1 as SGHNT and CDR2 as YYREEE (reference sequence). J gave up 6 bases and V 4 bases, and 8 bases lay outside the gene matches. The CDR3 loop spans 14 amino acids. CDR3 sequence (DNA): TGTGCCAGCAGCCGTCCCGGGACAGGGTCCGAGCAGTACTTC. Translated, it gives CASSRPGTGSEQYF.

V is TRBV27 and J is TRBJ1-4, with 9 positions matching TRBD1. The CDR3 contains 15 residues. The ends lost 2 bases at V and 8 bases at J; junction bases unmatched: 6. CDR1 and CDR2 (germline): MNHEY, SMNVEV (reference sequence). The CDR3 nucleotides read TGTGCCAGCAGTTTACAGACAGGGGGTAACGAAAAACTGTTTTTT. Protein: CASSLQTGGNEKLFF. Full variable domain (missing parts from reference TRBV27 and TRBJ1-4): EAQVTQNPRYLITVTGKKLTVTCSQNMNHEYMSWYRQDPGLGLRQIYYSMNVEVTDKGDVPEGYKVSRKEKRNFPLILESPSPNQTSLYFCASSLQTGGNEKLFFGSGTQLSVL.

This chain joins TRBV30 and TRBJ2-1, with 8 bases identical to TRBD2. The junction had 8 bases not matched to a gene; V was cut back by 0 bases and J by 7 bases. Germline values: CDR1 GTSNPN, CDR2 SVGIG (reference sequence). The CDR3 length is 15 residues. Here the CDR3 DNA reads TGTGCCTGGAGTGTAGGTAGCGGGGCGGATAATGAGCAGTTCTTC. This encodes CAWSVGSGADNEQFF.

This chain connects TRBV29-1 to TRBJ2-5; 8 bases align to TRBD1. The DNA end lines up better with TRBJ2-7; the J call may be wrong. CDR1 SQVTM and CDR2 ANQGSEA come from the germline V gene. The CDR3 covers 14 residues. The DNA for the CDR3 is TGCAGCGCCGCGGACAGGGAGAACCCCTACGAGCAGTACTTC. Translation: CSAADRENPYEQYF.

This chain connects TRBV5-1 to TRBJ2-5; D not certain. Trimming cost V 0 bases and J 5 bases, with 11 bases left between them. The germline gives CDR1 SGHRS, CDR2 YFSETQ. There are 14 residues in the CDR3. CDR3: CASSLGQEWETQYF. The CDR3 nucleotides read TGCGCCAGCAGCTTGGGCCAAGAGTGGGAGACCCAGTACTTC.

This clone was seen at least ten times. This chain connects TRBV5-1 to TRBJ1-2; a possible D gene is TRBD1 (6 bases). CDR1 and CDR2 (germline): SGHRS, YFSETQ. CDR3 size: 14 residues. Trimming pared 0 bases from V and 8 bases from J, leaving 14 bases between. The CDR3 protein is CASSLALGGRGYTF. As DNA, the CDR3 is TGCGCCAGCAGCTTGGCCTTAGGGGGACGGGGCTACACCTTC.

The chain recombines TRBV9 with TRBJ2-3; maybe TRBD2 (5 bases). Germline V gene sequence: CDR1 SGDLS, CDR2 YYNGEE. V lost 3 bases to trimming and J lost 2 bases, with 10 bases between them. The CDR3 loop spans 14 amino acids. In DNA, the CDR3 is TGTGCCAGCAGCGCTACTAGTTTCACAGATACGCAGTATTTT. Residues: CASSATSFTDTQYF.

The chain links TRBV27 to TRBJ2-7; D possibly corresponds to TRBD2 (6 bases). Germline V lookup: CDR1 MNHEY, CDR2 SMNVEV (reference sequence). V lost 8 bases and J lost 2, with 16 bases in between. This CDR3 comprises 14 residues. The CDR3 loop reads CASQRLGPTYEQYF. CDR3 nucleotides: TGTGCCAGCCAACGACTAGGACCCACCTACGAGCAGTACTTC.

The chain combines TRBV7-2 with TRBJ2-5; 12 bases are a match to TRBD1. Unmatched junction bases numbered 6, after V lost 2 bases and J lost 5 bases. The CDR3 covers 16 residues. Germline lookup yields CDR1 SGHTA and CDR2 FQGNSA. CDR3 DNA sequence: TGTGCCAGCAGCTTAAGGGGACAGGGGGCGGCGGAGACCCAGTACTTC. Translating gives CASSLRGQGAAETQYF.

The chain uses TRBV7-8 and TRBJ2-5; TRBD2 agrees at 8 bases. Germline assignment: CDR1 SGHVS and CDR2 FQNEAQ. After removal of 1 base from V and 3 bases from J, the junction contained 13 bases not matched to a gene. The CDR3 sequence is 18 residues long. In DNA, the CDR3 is TGTGCCAGCAGCTTAGACCTTGGCGGGAGGACGCCTAAAGAGACCCAGTACTTC. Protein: CASSLDLGGRTPKETQYF.

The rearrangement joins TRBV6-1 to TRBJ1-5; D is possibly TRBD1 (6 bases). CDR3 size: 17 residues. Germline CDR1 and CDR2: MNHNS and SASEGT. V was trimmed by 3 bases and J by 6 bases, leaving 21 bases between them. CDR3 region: CASSEDGTRGRGQPQHF. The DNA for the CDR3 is TGTGCCAGCAGTGAGGACGGGACAAGGGGTAGGGGTCAGCCCCAGCATTTT.

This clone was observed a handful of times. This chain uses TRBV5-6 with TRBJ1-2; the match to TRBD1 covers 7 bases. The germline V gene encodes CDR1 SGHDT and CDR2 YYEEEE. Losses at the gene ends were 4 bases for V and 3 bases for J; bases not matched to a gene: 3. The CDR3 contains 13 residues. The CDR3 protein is CASSAGTDYGYTF. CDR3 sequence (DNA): TGTGCCAGCAGCGCCGGGACAGACTATGGCTACACCTTC.

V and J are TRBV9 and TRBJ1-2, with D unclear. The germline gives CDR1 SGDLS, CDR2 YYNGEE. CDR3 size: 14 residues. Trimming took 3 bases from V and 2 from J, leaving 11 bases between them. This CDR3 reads CASSAALENYGYTF. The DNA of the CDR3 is TGTGCCAGCAGCGCGGCCCTAGAGAACTATGGCTACACCTTC.

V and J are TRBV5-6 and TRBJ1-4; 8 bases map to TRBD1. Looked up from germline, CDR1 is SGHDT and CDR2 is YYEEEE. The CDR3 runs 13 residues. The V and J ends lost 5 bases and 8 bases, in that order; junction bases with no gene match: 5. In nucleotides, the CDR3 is TGTGCCAGCAGATACAGGGGGAACGAAAAACTGTTTTTT. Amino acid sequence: CASRYRGNEKLFF.

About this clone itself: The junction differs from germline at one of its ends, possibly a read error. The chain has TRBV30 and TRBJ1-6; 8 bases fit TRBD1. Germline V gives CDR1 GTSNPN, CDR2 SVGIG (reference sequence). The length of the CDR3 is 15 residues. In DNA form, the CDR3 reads TGTGCCTGGGGTGTACTTGGACAGGGTGGTTCACCCCTCCACTTT. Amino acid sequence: CAWGVLGQGGSPLHF.